This T cell receptor beta chain was captured by sequencing in a study of radiotherapy plus CTLA-4 blockade in lung cancer. Whole-study results and caveats: There was expansion of tumor-derived TCR clones in blood after radiotherapy plus ipilimumab.

Germline assignment: CDR1 SGDLS and CDR2 YYNGEE. Trimming shortened V by 0 bases and J by 6 bases, and 16 bases separated the two germline ends. The CDR3 extends over 16 amino acids. On this clone: Antigen specificity is unknown.

Generated by immunoSEQ multiplex PCR, the TCRdb table keeps only in-frame clones and is missing some. The table records over 75,000 clones, around 83% of them present only once. This receptor was identified in a human donor with non-small cell lung cancer who had stable disease on radiotherapy plus ipilimumab. The sample in question was peripheral blood, obtained from a patient treated with radiotherapy plus ipilimumab. The chain couples TRBV9 to TRBJ2-1, with no clear D. The CDR3 here is CASSVELLEVFNEQFF. CDR3 coding DNA: TGTGCCAGCAGCGTAGAACTTCTAGAAGTGTTCAATGAGCAGTTCTTC.